The 20 T cell receptor beta chains below all came from one sample that was sequenced in a study of technical replicates of blood from several donors. The data were produced by immunoSEQ multiplex PCR, yet TCRdb's version contains in-frame clones alone and is incomplete. This sample has some 69,000 clones, with 80% to 90% found just once. Sequencing was done on a sample of PBMCs. The source is a human donor in good health. Some clones in this sample may be carry-over from other donors' samples.

The rearrangement uses TRBV10-3 and TRBJ2-5; 12 bases map to TRBD2. V was pared by 3 bases and J by 2 bases, with 10 bases of the junction left unmatched. From germline, CDR1 is ENHRY and CDR2 SYGVKD. The CDR3 spans 18 residues. CDR3 bases: TGTGCCATCAGTGACGCTAGCGGGAGGGTAGGAGGTCAAGAGACCCAGTACTTC. This translates into CAISDASGRVGGQETQYF.

The rearrangement uses TRBV5-4 and TRBJ2-6, with TRBD2 matching 10 bases. The J segment lost 3 bases and the V segment lost 1 base, leaving 1 base of the junction unmatched. The CDR3 extends over 16 amino acids. Germline lookup yields CDR1 SGHNT and CDR2 YYREEE (reference sequence). For the CDR3, the DNA is TGTGCCAGCAGCTTGCTAGCGGGGGTTGGGGCCAACGTCCTGACTTTC. Translation gives CASSLLAGVGANVLTF.

This chain joins TRBV19 and TRBJ1-4; 9 bases map to TRBD1. The CDR3 length is 15 residues. CDR1 is LNHDA, CDR2 SQIVND, per germline (reference sequence). The V and J ends lost 5 bases and 8 bases, in that order; junction bases with no gene match: 9. The CDR3 DNA is TGTGCCAGTAGTTTGCAACAGGGGGCGAGGGAAAAACTGTTTTTT. This translates into CASSLQQGAREKLFF.

The chain employs TRBV4-1 and TRBJ2-7; D is possibly TRBD1 (5 bases). Germline V gene data show CDR1 as MGHRA and CDR2 as YSYEKL. This CDR3 is built from 14 residues. V shed 1 base and J shed 4 bases, with 11 bases lying between them. In nucleotides, the CDR3 is TGCGCCAGCAGCCAAGCCCTAGGGGCTTACGAGCAGTACTTC. This encodes CASSQALGAYEQYF.

CDR3 residues: CASSALRTRQETQYF. The DNA of the CDR3 is TGTGCCAGCAGCGCCTTGAGGACACGCCAAGAGACCCAGTACTTC. The V gene is TRBV11-2, the J gene TRBJ2-5; D is possibly TRBD1 (5 bases). Germline values: CDR1 SGHAT, CDR2 FQNNGV. V lost 5 bases, J lost 1 base, and 14 bases lay in between. The CDR3 runs to 15 residues.

This chain uses TRBV5-4 with TRBJ1-1, with D unclear. The CDR3 runs to 13 residues. The ends were cut back, 0 bases at V and 4 bases at J, with 7 bases in the middle. Germline V gene sequence: CDR1 SGHNT, CDR2 YYREEE (reference sequence). The CDR3 DNA is TGTGCCAGCAGCTTGGTGGAGGGCACTGAAGCTTTCTTT. Residues: CASSLVEGTEAFF.

The genes are TRBV7-9 and TRBJ2-1; no reliable D call. The CDR3 is made up of 15 amino acids. V shed 1 base and J shed 5 bases, with 12 bases lying between them. Germline loops: CDR1 SEHNR, CDR2 FQNEAQ (reference sequence). CDR3 sequence reads: CASSLVQVADNEQFF. CDR3 bases: TGTGCCAGCAGCTTAGTACAAGTAGCAGACAATGAGCAGTTCTTC.

This clone was recorded only once. CDR3 in DNA: TGTGCCAGCAGCGTACGGGGGGGCCGGGGAGATACGCAGTATTTT. Amino acid sequence: CASSVRGGRGDTQYF. This chain links TRBV9 with TRBJ2-3; 8 bases map to TRBD2. From germline, CDR1 is SGDLS and CDR2 YYNGEE. The CDR3 runs to 15 residues. J gave up 5 bases and V 1 base, and 6 bases lay outside the gene matches.

V gene TRBV10-3 combines with J gene TRBJ1-1, with TRBD1 matching 8 bases. CDR1 is ENHRY, CDR2 SYGVKD, per germline. The V gene end was trimmed by 7 bases and the J gene end by 4 bases; junction bases not matched to a gene: 8. The CDR3 is 14 residues long. CDR3: CAINPQGEGTEAFF. In DNA form, the CDR3 reads TGTGCCATCAATCCACAGGGGGAGGGCACTGAAGCTTTCTTT.

This rearrangement joins TRBV19 to TRBJ2-2; 7 nucleotides match TRBD2. The CDR3 has 16 residues. Germline CDR1 is LNHDA and CDR2 is SQIVND (reference sequence). V dropped 7 bases and J dropped 6; count of bases not matched to a gene: 14. CDR3 sequence: CASIAWEGGSAGELFF. CDR3 nucleotide sequence: TGTGCCAGTATAGCCTGGGAGGGCGGGTCCGCCGGGGAGCTGTTTTTT.

This clone was seen just once. V gene TRBV27 combines with J gene TRBJ2-2; the D gene is possibly TRBD1 (5 bases). This CDR3 is built from 15 residues. V was shortened by 6 bases and J by 2 bases, with 13 bases between the two germline ends. Germline V CDR1 and CDR2: MNHEY, SMNVEV (reference sequence). In nucleotides, the CDR3 is TGTGCCAGCAGCCCCAGGGTTATTAACACCGGGGAGCTGTTTTTT. Translating gives CASSPRVINTGELFF.

J is TRBJ2-7 and V is TRBV10-3; TRBD1 matches at 9 bases. This CDR3 comprises 16 residues. The germline V gene has CDR1 ENHRY and CDR2 SYGVKD. Trimming at V came to 5 bases and at J to 2 bases, leaving 10 bases not matched to a gene. The CDR3 spells CAISPSRQGGTYEQYF. CDR3 DNA sequence: TGTGCCATCAGTCCATCTAGACAGGGGGGCACCTACGAGCAGTACTTC.

The chain joins TRBV4-3 to TRBJ1-1, with D uncertain. Germline V CDR1 and CDR2: LGHNA, YSLEER. With 0 bases removed from V and 1 base from J, the gap between germline ends came to 9 bases. This CDR3 is 15 amino acids long. Here the CDR3 DNA reads TGCGCCAGCAGCCAAGATTTCGGCGGGAACACTGAAGCTTTCTTT. Translated, it gives CASSQDFGGNTEAFF.

The chain carries TRBV5-1 and TRBJ1-1; perhaps TRBD1 as D (5 bases). Germline assignment: CDR1 SGHRS and CDR2 YFSETQ. Trimming shortened V by 3 bases and J by 4 bases, and 13 bases separated the two germline ends. The CDR3 has 14 residues. The CDR3 DNA sequence: TGCGCCAGCAGCTGGTCCGCCGGGGGCACTGAAGCTTTCTTT. Protein product: CASSWSAGGTEAFF. Using reference TRBV5-1 and TRBJ1-1 for the parts outside the CDR3, the full variable domain is KAGVTQTPRYLIKTRGQQVTLSCSPISGHRSVSWYQQTPGQGLQFLFEYFSETQRNKGNFPGRFSGRQFSNSRSEMNVSTLELGDSALYLCASSWSAGGTEAFFGQGTRLTVV.

As to this clone: One junction end disagrees with the germline gene, perhaps due to a read error. The chain combines TRBV5-4 with TRBJ2-3, with 10 positions matching TRBD2. Looked up from germline, CDR1 is SGHNT and CDR2 is YYREEE (reference sequence). There are 16 residues in the CDR3. The CDR3 loop reads CASSLGPSGSRDTQYF. Here the CDR3 DNA reads TGTGCCAGCAGCCTCGGGCCTAGCGGGAGCAGAGATACGCAGTATTTT.

V usage is TRBV9 and J usage is TRBJ1-4; TRBD1 matches at 7 bases. This CDR3 has 15 amino acids. Germline values: CDR1 SGDLS, CDR2 YYNGEE. Losses at the gene ends were 2 bases for V and 4 bases for J; bases not matched to a gene: 5. The CDR3 reads CASSVGQTFNEKLFF. CDR3 sequence (DNA): TGTGCCAGCAGCGTGGGACAGACGTTTAATGAAAAACTGTTTTTT.

The chain joins TRBV13 to TRBJ2-7; D possibly corresponds to TRBD1 (6 bases). Germline V gene sequence: CDR1 PRHDT, CDR2 FYEKMQ (reference sequence). This CDR3 contains 13 residues. In nucleotides, the CDR3 is TGTCCTACAAAGGGGGTCCACGGCTACGAGCAGTACTTC. Its protein product is CPTKGVHGYEQYF.

DNA for the CDR3: TGTGCCAGCAGCTCTACAGGGGTAGGTCAGCCCCAGCATTTT. This codes for CASSSTGVGQPQHF. The rearrangement joins TRBV5-6 to TRBJ1-5; the match to TRBD1 covers 7 bases. Germline trimming cut 3 bases from V and 6 bases from J; bases unmatched to any gene: 6. CDR1 is SGHDT and CDR2 is YYEEEE in the germline V gene. The CDR3 extends over 14 amino acids.

This clone was detected once. The chain joins TRBV12-5 to TRBJ2-2, with D perhaps matching TRBD1 (6 bases). This CDR3 comprises 18 residues. With 0 bases removed from V and 1 base from J, the gap between germline ends came to 15 bases. Per germline, CDR1 LGHNT and CDR2 FRNRAP. The CDR3: CASGLVRAQGKNTGELFF. As DNA, the CDR3 is TGTGCTAGTGGTTTGGTACGGGCCCAGGGGAAGAACACCGGGGAGCTGTTTTTT.

This chain connects TRBV9 to TRBJ1-2, with D possibly matching TRBD1 (6 bases). The CDR3 runs 13 residues. Germline V gene sequence: CDR1 SGDLS, CDR2 YYNGEE. Between the trimmed V and J ends, which lost 1 base and 8 bases, there was a span of 12 bases. The CDR3 DNA sequence: TGTGCCAGCAGCGTAACGGGGGGCGGAGGCTACACCTTC. The encoded protein is CASSVTGGGGYTF.